A selection of T cell receptor beta chains follows, all from one sample in a study of blood T cell repertoires in COVID-19. Here immunoSEQ multiplex PCR was the method, and the copy in TCRdb shows in-frame clones only, minus some. The sample holds 200,000 to 300,000 clones, 87% seen once. What was sequenced was peripheral blood. These TCRs come from a man aged 18 to 29 with active or convalescent COVID-19. CDR3s include the opening cysteine and the closing phenylalanine or tryptophan. The D gene is left open where the match is weak. Clone size is not always given. Where it is, it says once, few, many or a class for expanded clones.

J,D,V,length,size,CDR3,DNA
TRBJ1-1,NA,TRBV30,13,once,CAWSRDTRPEAFF,TGTGCCTGGAGTAGGGACACCCGGCCTGAAGCTTTCTTT
TRBJ1-1,NA,TRBV29-1,12,once,CSVGGVNTEAFF,TGCAGCGTTGGTGGAGTGAACACTGAAGCTTTCTTT
TRBJ2-4,TRBD2,TRBV28,16,NA,CASSSLAEVAKNIQYF,TGTGCCAGCAGTTCACTAGCGGAGGTAGCCAAAAACATTCAGTACTTC
TRBJ1-1,NA,TRBV11-3,12,once,CASSSGNTEAFF,TGTGCCAGCAGCTCAGGGAACACTGAAGCTTTCTTT
TRBJ1-3,TRBD1,TRBV7-9,16,few,CASSPPRGQEENTIYF,TGTGCCAGCAGCCCCCCCAGGGGACAGGAGGAAAACACCATATATTTT
TRBJ2-7,NA,TRBV12-3/TRBV12-4,13,NA,CASSFLETGEQYF,TGTGCCAGCAGTTTTCTGGAGACGGGCGAGCAGTACTTC
TRBJ1-3,NA,TRBV28,14,NA,CASSFRGSGNTIYF,TGTGCCAGCAGTTTTAGGGGGTCTGGAAACACCATATATTTT
TRBJ1-1,NA,TRBV13,15,NA,CASRRGGATNTEAFF,TGTGCCAGCAGGCGAGGTGGGGCCACGAACACTGAAGCTTTCTTT
TRBJ2-2,NA,TRBV5-1,15,NA,CASSLAQGDTGELFF,TGCGCCAGCAGCTTGGCACAGGGTGACACCGGGGAGCTGTTTTTT
TRBJ2-1,TRBD2,TRBV7-3,18,NA,CASSSNPNSSGSPNEQFF,TGTGCCAGCAGCTCCAACCCTAACTCTAGCGGGAGTCCCAATGAGCAGTTCTTC
TRBJ1-1,NA,TRBV2,13,NA,CASSEEVRAGAFF,TGTGCCAGCAGTGAGGAAGTGAGGGCGGGGGCTTTCTTT
TRBJ1-5,NA,TRBV18,15,NA,CASSPLGVSNQPQHF,TGTGCCAGCTCACCACTCGGGGTTAGCAATCAGCCCCAGCATTTT
TRBJ1-2,TRBD1,TRBV9,14,NA,CASSLTGTGNGYTF,TGTGCCAGCAGCCTGACAGGGACCGGCAATGGCTACACCTTC
TRBJ2-3,NA,TRBV19,12,NA,CASSISRYTQYF,TGTGCCAGTAGTATAAGTCGGTATACGCAGTATTTT
TRBJ2-7,TRBD1,TRBV5-4,14,NA,CASSAKQGADEQYF,TGTGCCAGCAGCGCAAAACAGGGGGCAGACGAGCAGTACTTC
TRBJ2-7,TRBD1,TRBV19,13,NA,CATRRQGVYEQYF,TGTGCCACCCGTCGACAGGGGGTCTACGAGCAGTACTTC
TRBJ2-1,TRBD2,TRBV4-2,19,NA,CASRGEGKMSGSPSNEQFF,TGTGCCAGCAGGGGGGAGGGAAAGATGAGCGGGAGCCCCAGCAATGAGCAGTTCTTC
TRBJ2-3,TRBD2,TRBV7-3,19,NA,CASSLTRPGLAGFGDTQYF,TGTGCCAGCAGCTTAACAAGGCCGGGACTAGCGGGATTTGGAGATACGCAGTATTTT
TRBJ2-7,TRBD1,TRBV12-3/TRBV12-4,13,NA,CASRLGQGYEQYF,TGTGCCAGCAGACTAGGACAGGGCTACGAGCAGTACTTC
TRBJ1-6,TRBD1,TRBV7-9,14,NA,CASSLGQVNSPLHF,TGTGCCAGCAGCCTCGGACAGGTTAATTCACCCCTCCACTTT
TRBJ1-3,NA,TRBV7-2,17,NA,CASSLGGLQGGGNTIYF,TGTGCCAGCAGCTTAGGGGGGCTTCAGGGTGGAGGAAACACCATATATTTT
TRBJ1-2,NA,TRBV5-1,13,once,CASSPAGNYGYTF,TGCGCCAGCAGCCCCGCGGGTAACTATGGCTACACCTTC
TRBJ2-1,TRBD1,TRBV18,16,once,CASSPPGQGLGGEQFF,TGTGCCAGCTCACCCCCGGGACAGGGTCTAGGGGGTGAGCAGTTCTTC
TRBJ2-5,TRBD1,TRBV5-1,14,NA,CASSLTGGQETQYF,TGCGCCAGCAGCTTAACAGGGGGACAAGAGACCCAGTACTTC
TRBJ2-7,TRBD2,TRBV7-9,16,NA,CASSQTGRGGTYEQYF,TGTGCCAGCAGCCAAACCGGGCGGGGGGGAACCTACGAGCAGTACTTC
TRBJ1-2,TRBD1,TRBV30,13,NA,CAWSPGGTYGYTF,TGTGCCTGGAGTCCAGGGGGGACCTATGGCTACACCTTC
TRBJ2-1,TRBD2,TRBV5-1,16,NA,CASSWTSGRKPNEQFF,TGCGCCAGCAGCTGGACTAGCGGGAGAAAACCGAATGAGCAGTTCTTC
TRBJ2-7,NA,TRBV6-2/TRBV6-3,13,NA,CASSLGWNYEQYF,TGTGCCAGCAGTTTGGGCTGGAACTACGAGCAGTACTTC
TRBJ2-1,NA,TRBV18,14,NA,CASSPTRSYNEQFF,TGTGCCAGCTCACCAACCAGATCCTACAATGAGCAGTTCTTC
TRBJ2-7,NA,TRBV28,15,NA,CASSLGGIASYEQYF,TGTGCCAGCAGTTTAGGAGGAATTGCCTCCTACGAGCAGTACTTC
TRBJ1-2,TRBD1,TRBV7-9,17,NA,CASSPTGTEGSNYGYTF,TGTGCCAGCAGCCCTACCGGGACAGAGGGTTCTAACTATGGCTACACCTTC
TRBJ2-2,TRBD1,TRBV10-3,15,NA,CAISEPRTGTGELFF,TGTGCCATCAGTGAACCTCGGACAGGGACCGGGGAGCTGTTTTTT
TRBJ1-5,NA,TRBV19,17,NA,CASTPIGGSYSNQPQHF,TGTGCCAGTACCCCCATAGGAGGATCTTATAGCAATCAGCCCCAGCATTTT
TRBJ2-5,NA,TRBV3-1/TRBV3-2,16,NA,CASSQGAGVNQETQYF,TGTGCCAGCAGCCAGGGGGCGGGAGTAAACCAAGAGACCCAGTACTTC
TRBJ1-1,NA,TRBV3-1/TRBV3-2,14,NA,CASSSRTGGSEAFF,TGTGCCAGCAGCTCCCGGACTGGGGGGTCTGAAGCTTTCTTT
TRBJ2-3,NA,TRBV9,17,once,CASSVAPTAGEADTQYF,TGTGCCAGCAGCGTAGCCCCCACAGCAGGGGAAGCAGATACGCAGTATTTT
TRBJ2-3,NA,TRBV7-8,19,NA,CASSLRTGTPSWITDTQYF,TGTGCCAGCAGCTTAAGAACCGGGACTCCATCCTGGATAACAGATACGCAGTATTTT
TRBJ1-1,NA,TRBV11-2,14,NA,CASSFTVMNTEAFF,TGTGCCAGCAGCTTTACGGTGATGAACACTGAAGCTTTCTTT
TRBJ2-7,TRBD2,TRBV6-1,14,NA,CASSEGGSKREQYF,TGTGCCAGCAGTGAAGGCGGGAGTAAGCGCGAGCAGTACTTC
TRBJ2-6,NA,TRBV5-6,16,NA,CASSLRTISGANVLTF,TGTGCCAGCAGCTTGAGAACAATCTCTGGGGCCAACGTCCTGACTTTC
TRBJ1-1,NA,TRBV5-1,15,NA,CASSLAQVLNTEAFF,TGCGCCAGCAGCTTGGCCCAGGTGTTGAACACTGAAGCTTTCTTT
TRBJ2-7,NA,TRBV6-5,11,NA,CASRRGIEQYF,TGTGCCAGCAGGAGAGGGATTGAGCAGTACTTC
TRBJ1-1,TRBD1,TRBV7-2,14,once,CASSLGQGHTEAFF,TGTGCCAGCAGCTTAGGACAGGGTCACACTGAAGCTTTCTTT
TRBJ1-1,NA,TRBV11-2,15,NA,CASSKIDSLNTEAFF,TGTGCCAGCAGCAAAATCGACAGTCTGAACACTGAAGCTTTCTTT
TRBJ2-1,TRBD1,TRBV6-5,15,once,CASAQTGFSYNEQFF,TGTGCCAGCGCCCAGACAGGGTTCTCATACAATGAGCAGTTCTTC
TRBJ1-3,TRBD1,TRBV9,15,few,CASSHTGQGGGTIYF,TGTGCCAGCAGCCACACAGGGCAGGGGGGCGGCACCATATATTTT
TRBJ2-7,TRBD1,TRBV7-2,15,NA,CASSPFSGGYYEQYF,TGTGCCAGCAGCCCGTTCTCAGGGGGCTACTACGAGCAGTACTTC
TRBJ2-2,TRBD1,TRBV27,15,NA,CASSLMTGVPGELFF,TGTGCCAGCAGTTTAATGACAGGGGTCCCCGGGGAGCTGTTTTTT
TRBJ2-1,NA,TRBV7-2,12,NA,CASSYQGGRQFF,TGTGCCAGCAGCTACCAGGGGGGACGGCAGTTCTTC